The text below deals with one T cell receptor beta chain. This entry belongs to a study of human T cells and chemical hapten exposure. About the research overall: Sensitization employed 2% DPC on about 2 cm by about 2 cm of upper inner arm skin. A patient group, mainly female, showed alopecia areata, totalis or universalis.

CDR1 GTSNPN and CDR2 SVGIG come from the germline V gene (reference sequence). Trimming took 0 bases from V and 2 from J, leaving 12 bases between them. The CDR3 runs 15 residues. Indicated time point: patch test 3, about 24 weeks after DPC sensitization. Treatment noted: therapeutic diphenylcyclopropenone sensitization with weekly scalp DPC. One entry per CDR3 protein, called by TCRdb with MiXCR from the RACE reads. Found here are 180,000 or so distinct CDR3 sequences, about 25% of them singletons; the top ten hold approximately 2.5%. This specimen consisted of whole blood, obtained in connection with sensitization to the hapten diphenylcyclopropenone (DPC). The chain links TRBV30 to TRBJ2-3, with a tentative D call TRBD1 (6 bases). The clonotype originates from a woman aged 40 to 50 with alopecia areata. Some clones in this sample may be carry-over from other donors' samples. The CDR3 loop is CAWSVPGHDTDTQYF. CDR3 sequence (DNA): TGTGCCTGGAGTGTCCCGGGACACGACACAGATACGCAGTATTTT. The complete variable domain, with remaining parts taken from reference TRBV30 and TRBJ2-3, reads SQTIHQWPATLVQPVGSPLSLECTVEGTSNPNLYWYRQAAGRGLQLLFYSVGIGQISSEVPQNLSASRPQDRQFILSSKKLLLSDSGFYLCAWSVPGHDTDTQYFGPGTRLTVL.